Below, 32 T cell receptor beta chains from the same sample are listed, as sequenced in a study of cytomegalovirus exposure and HLA in healthy donors. PCR was performed using 60 Vbeta and 13 Jbeta primers. Clones were sequenced by immunoSEQ multiplex PCR, and TCRdb holds only the in-frame ones, with some missing. This table holds over 150,000 clones, roughly two thirds found once. The sequenced sample consisted of PBMCs. These receptors were collected from a woman between 18 and 29 years old in good health and CMV-seropositive.

The chain carries TRBV28 and TRBJ2-4; 12 nucleotides agree with TRBD2. This CDR3 comprises 14 residues. V was pared by 8 bases and J by 7 bases, with 6 bases of the junction left unmatched. Germline CDR1 is MDHEN and CDR2 is SYDVKM. The CDR3, as DNA: TGTGCCAGCGGCACTAGCGGGAGGACGAACATTCAGTACTTC. This sequence encodes CASGTSGRTNIQYF.

The V call is TRBV28, the J call TRBJ1-4, with D uncertain. Looked up from germline, CDR1 is MDHEN and CDR2 is SYDVKM. With 3 bases removed from V and 8 bases from J, the gap between germline ends came to 10 bases. The CDR3 length is 13 residues. For the CDR3, the DNA is TGTGCCAGCAGTTTCCGGGGTTGGGAAAAACTGTTTTTT. This translates into CASSFRGWEKLFF.

The chain employs TRBV30 and TRBJ2-3; 9 bases match TRBD1. V trimming: 5 bases; J trimming: 1 base; junction bases outside the gene matches: 4. From germline, CDR1 is GTSNPN and CDR2 SVGIG (reference sequence). The CDR3 is made up of 14 amino acids. CDR3 in amino acids: CAWGWTGGTDTQYF. For the CDR3, the DNA is TGTGCCTGGGGGTGGACAGGGGGCACAGATACGCAGTATTTT.

The rearrangement links TRBV28 to TRBJ2-1; 10 bases match TRBD2. This CDR3 has 15 residues. Per germline, CDR1 MDHEN and CDR2 SYDVKM. V trimming: 4 bases; J trimming: 7 bases; junction bases outside the gene matches: 7. The CDR3 coding sequence is TGTGCCAGCAGTTCCGCTAGCGGGAGTATAAATGAGCAGTTCTTC. Translated: CASSSASGSINEQFF.

The gene calls are TRBV27 and TRBJ2-7; weak D call: TRBD2 (5 bases). This CDR3 region has 16 residues. Germline V gene lookup returns CDR1 MNHEY and CDR2 SMNVEV (reference sequence). Trimming cost V 5 bases and J 7 bases, with 24 bases left between them. The CDR3 loop is CASSGHRDGKQREQYF. CDR3 DNA: TGTGCCAGCAGTGGGCACCGGGATGGAAAACAGAGAGAGCAGTACTTC.

This chain uses TRBV4-1 with TRBJ2-5, with 12 bases lining up with TRBD1. Unmatched junction bases numbered 15, after V lost 5 bases and J lost 2 bases. The CDR3 consists of 19 residues. Looked up from germline, CDR1 is MGHRA and CDR2 is YSYEKL. The CDR3 DNA follows: TGCGCCAGCAGCTGGTTCCGTTATGGGGACAGGGGGCTGCAAGAGACCCAGTACTTC. It yields the protein CASSWFRYGDRGLQETQYF.

In DNA, the CDR3 is TGTGCCAGTATTGCCAGGGACTTTAGCAATCAGCCCCAGCATTTT. It yields the protein CASIARDFSNQPQHF. The chain combines TRBV19 with TRBJ1-5; D possibly corresponds to TRBD1 (5 bases). Germline V lookup: CDR1 LNHDA, CDR2 SQIVND (reference sequence). The CDR3 is made up of 15 amino acids. Trimming pared 7 bases from V and 0 bases from J, leaving 13 bases between.

The V gene is TRBV19, the J gene TRBJ2-7; TRBD1 matches 9 bases. V shed 8 bases and J 9 bases; nucleotides not matched to a gene: 14. From germline, CDR1 is LNHDA and CDR2 SQIVND (reference sequence). The CDR3 extends over 14 amino acids. This CDR3 is CASSRDRAGKRQYF. The CDR3 DNA reads as TGTGCCAGTTCCAGGGACAGGGCAGGGAAGCGGCAGTACTTC. The variable domain in full, with the rest retrieved from reference TRBV19 and TRBJ2-7, is DGGITQSPKYLFRKEGQNVTLSCEQNLNHDAMYWYRQDPGQGLRLIYYSQIVNDFQKGDIAEGYSVSREKKESFPLTVTSAQKNPTAFYLCASSRDRAGKRQYFGPGTRLTVT.

The chain carries TRBV7-2 and TRBJ1-1; D remains ambiguous. The CDR3 runs to 14 residues. Germline CDR1 is SGHTA and CDR2 is FQGNSA. The V and J ends lost 1 base and 3 bases respectively, with 9 bases between them. The CDR3 bases are TGTGCCAGCAGCTTAGGATTCCGAGACACTGAAGCTTTCTTT. Its translation is CASSLGFRDTEAFF.

V gene TRBV29-1 combines with J gene TRBJ1-3; no clear D gene. V lost 6 bases and J 1 base, leaving 10 bases between the germline ends. CDR1 and CDR2 from the germline V gene are SQVTM and ANQGSEA. This CDR3 has 13 residues. This CDR3 reads CSVELNSGNTIYF. The DNA for the CDR3 is TGCAGCGTCGAGCTAAATTCTGGAAACACCATATATTTT.

The chain employs TRBV5-8 and TRBJ2-5; weak D call: TRBD2 (5 bases). The CDR3 length is 13 residues. Between the trimmed V and J ends, which lost 2 bases and 1 base, there was a span of 6 bases. In germline, CDR1 is SGHTS, CDR2 YDEGEE. CDR3 sequence: CASSFSAQETQYF. The CDR3 DNA follows: TGTGCCAGCAGCTTTAGCGCCCAAGAGACCCAGTACTTC.

The chain employs TRBV29-1 and TRBJ1-5; the match to TRBD1 covers 8 bases. Germline trimming cut 6 bases from V and 8 bases from J; bases unmatched to any gene: 12. The CDR3 length is 14 residues. Germline-derived CDR1 and CDR2 are SQVTM and ANQGSEA. CDR3 coding DNA: TGCAGCGTCCCCGGGCAGGGGGCGATGGAGCCCCAGCATTTT. It yields the protein CSVPGQGAMEPQHF.

This clone was picked up a small number of times. The chain combines TRBV4-1 with TRBJ2-1, with 8 bases fitting TRBD2. V dropped 1 base and J dropped 6; count of bases not matched to a gene: 8. CDR1 and CDR2 from the germline V gene are MGHRA and YSYEKL. The length of the CDR3 is 16 residues. The CDR3 DNA reads TGCGCCAGCAGCCAAGGGGCCGGGGGGGGTGGCAATGAGCAGTTCTTC. Its translation is CASSQGAGGGGNEQFF.

This clone was recorded once. CDR3 nucleotide sequence: TGCAGCGTTGGTAATAGCGTAGTCTCTGGGGCCAACGTCCTGACTTTC. Translation: CSVGNSVVSGANVLTF. V is TRBV29-1 and J is TRBJ2-6, with D perhaps TRBD2 (5 bases). The germline V gene encodes CDR1 SQVTM and CDR2 ANQGSEA. Trimming shortened V by 4 bases and J by 0 bases, and 13 bases separated the two germline ends. This CDR3 is 16 amino acids long.

The chain has TRBV5-1 and TRBJ2-2; D is undetermined. Germline lookup yields CDR1 SGHRS and CDR2 YFSETQ. The CDR3 has 17 amino acids. V was shortened by 4 bases and J by 3 bases, with 19 bases between the two germline ends. The CDR3 nucleotides read TGCGCCAGCAGCGCACCTAGAGCTCGGGTCGACACCGGGGAGCTGTTTTTT. It translates to CASSAPRARVDTGELFF.

The genes are TRBV19 and TRBJ1-5, with 8 bases that match TRBD1. V trimming: 9 bases; J trimming: 3 bases; junction bases outside the gene matches: 13. CDR1 LNHDA and CDR2 SQIVND come from the germline V gene (reference sequence). The CDR3 consists of 16 residues. As DNA, the CDR3 is TGTGCCAGCCAAGACAGGGGAAGGCTTTACAATCAGCCCCAGCATTTT. It specifies CASQDRGRLYNQPQHF. The full variable domain, its missing parts supplied by reference TRBV19 and TRBJ1-5, is DGGITQSPKYLFRKEGQNVTLSCEQNLNHDAMYWYRQDPGQGLRLIYYSQIVNDFQKGDIAEGYSVSREKKESFPLTVTSAQKNPTAFYLCASQDRGRLYNQPQHFGDGTRLSIL.

This clone has only a few counts. The chain combines TRBV7-2 with TRBJ2-3, with D possibly being TRBD2 (5 bases). The V and J ends lost 3 bases and 4 bases respectively, with 20 bases between them. CDR1 and CDR2 (germline): SGHTA, FQGNSA. This CDR3 has 17 residues. DNA of the CDR3: TGTGCCAGCAGCTTTGGCGTCCCGGGGTCGCCTCCAGATACGCAGTATTTT. Translated: CASSFGVPGSPPDTQYF.

This clone appeared a single time. The chain combines TRBV7-2 with TRBJ2-1; D is uncertain. Deletions cut 1 base from V and 0 bases from J, with 7 bases between. Per the germline V gene, CDR1 is SGHTA and CDR2 is FQGNSA. The CDR3 has 15 amino acids. This CDR3 reads CASSLVLSSYNEQFF. CDR3 sequence (DNA): TGTGCCAGCAGCTTAGTGTTGAGCTCCTACAATGAGCAGTTCTTC.

This chain links TRBV29-1 with TRBJ2-1; D is unclear. The CDR3 consists of 17 residues. Trimming left V 3 bases short and J 5 bases short, with 23 bases between. CDR1 and CDR2 from the germline V gene are SQVTM and ANQGSEA. This CDR3 reads CSVDFFRASSLNNEQFF. As DNA, the CDR3 is TGCAGCGTTGATTTTTTCCGAGCGTCGAGCTTAAACAATGAGCAGTTCTTC.

The chain joins TRBV5-4 to TRBJ2-1; D call uncertain. Germline V CDR1 and CDR2: SGHNT, YYREEE (reference sequence). Trimming left V 5 bases short and J 6 bases short, with 9 bases between. This CDR3 comprises 12 residues. CDR3 region: CASSGGFNEQFF. The CDR3 coding sequence is TGTGCCAGCAGTGGCGGATTCAATGAGCAGTTCTTC.

The chain links TRBV25-1 to TRBJ2-2; 8 bases match TRBD1. The CDR3 consists of 17 residues. Trimming removed 0 bases from V and 4 bases from J; junction bases left unmatched: 7. CDR1 MGHDK and CDR2 SYGVNS come from the germline V gene. The CDR3 loop reads CASSEYWQGAATGELFF. The CDR3 DNA follows: TGTGCCAGCAGTGAATATTGGCAGGGGGCGGCCACCGGGGAGCTGTTTTTT.

The rearrangement joins TRBV19 to TRBJ2-2; the match to TRBD2 covers 10 bases. From germline, CDR1 is LNHDA and CDR2 SQIVND (reference sequence). V dropped 3 bases and J dropped 10; count of bases not matched to a gene: 11. This CDR3 region has 16 residues. The CDR3 loop reads CASSIYKGAGGPELFF. The DNA of the CDR3 is TGTGCCAGTAGTATCTATAAAGGAGCGGGAGGGCCGGAGCTGTTTTTT.

V usage is TRBV4-1 and J usage is TRBJ1-2; maybe TRBD1 (5 bases). This CDR3 is 14 amino acids long. The V gene's germline CDR1 is MGHRA and CDR2 YSYEKL. The V and J ends lost 3 bases and 0 bases respectively, with 8 bases between them. The CDR3 bases are TGCGCCAGCAGCCAGGACACCTCTAACTATGGCTACACCTTC. Protein: CASSQDTSNYGYTF.

V and J are TRBV7-3 and TRBJ2-3, with 11 bases that match TRBD2. CDR1 and CDR2 from the germline V gene are SGHTA and FQGTGA. V was clipped by 0 bases and J by 3 bases; unmatched bases: 5. The CDR3 is made up of 17 amino acids. The CDR3 coding sequence is TGTGCCAGCAGCTTAACTCCGGGACTAGCGGTAACAGATACGCAGTATTTT. Translated: CASSLTPGLAVTDTQYF.

The rearrangement uses TRBV7-9 and TRBJ2-1; 13 nucleotides agree with TRBD2. The CDR3 has 17 residues. Germline-derived CDR1 and CDR2 are SEHNR and FQNEAQ (reference sequence). Trimming cost V 3 bases and J 0 bases; bases outside gene matches: 2. The CDR3 spells CASSLGTSGNSYNEQFF. The CDR3 DNA follows: TGTGCCAGCAGCTTGGGGACTAGCGGGAACTCCTACAATGAGCAGTTCTTC.

The gene calls are TRBV11-1 and TRBJ2-7; no clear D gene. Germline V CDR1 and CDR2: SGHAT, FQDESV (reference sequence). Trimming took 3 bases from V and 0 from J, leaving 21 bases between them. This CDR3 spans 18 amino acids. CDR3 amino acids: CASSFYVAAAGSSYEQYF. Here the CDR3 DNA reads TGTGCCAGCAGCTTCTACGTGGCAGCCGCAGGTTCCTCCTACGAGCAGTACTTC. Drawing the rest from reference TRBV11-1 and TRBJ2-7, the complete variable domain is EAEVAQSPRYKITEKSQAVAFWCDPISGHATLYWYRQILGQGPELLVQFQDESVVDDSQLPKDRFSAERLKGVDSTLKIQPAELGDSAMYLCASSFYVAAAGSSYEQYFGPGTRLTVT.

This clone has more than one count but fewer than ten. The chain carries TRBV30 and TRBJ1-2, with a weak D call TRBD1 (6 bases). Trimming cost V 3 bases and J 4 bases, with 18 bases left between them. Germline V gives CDR1 GTSNPN, CDR2 SVGIG (reference sequence). The CDR3 consists of 15 residues. DNA of the CDR3: TGTGCCTGGAGCGGGGGGGCCTCCCGGCGCTATGGCTACACCTTC. Amino acids: CAWSGGASRRYGYTF.

The chain recombines TRBV30 with TRBJ2-1, with 8 bases identical to TRBD1. The junction had 8 bases not matched to a gene; V was cut back by 5 bases and J by 2 bases. The CDR3 is 15 amino acids. Germline V gene sequence: CDR1 GTSNPN, CDR2 SVGIG (reference sequence). The CDR3 spells CAWAESQGAYNEQFF. CDR3 nucleotide sequence: TGTGCCTGGGCTGAGTCACAGGGGGCCTACAATGAGCAGTTCTTC.

This clone has only a few counts. V and J are TRBV5-6 and TRBJ2-5; TRBD2 aligns across 8 bases. The CDR3 has 14 amino acids. Germline CDR1 is SGHDT and CDR2 is YYEEEE. The trim removed 7 bases at V and 6 bases at J, leaving 11 bases unmatched. CDR3 sequence (DNA): TGTGCCAGCGGATCTGACGGGGGGGGGAAGACCCAGTACTTC. It is translated as CASGSDGGGKTQYF.

The J gene is TRBJ2-2, the V gene TRBV7-9; a possible D gene is TRBD2 (7 bases). The CDR3 consists of 14 residues. V was clipped by 8 bases and J by 2 bases, with 12 bases between them. Germline loops: CDR1 SEHNR, CDR2 FQNEAQ (reference sequence). The DNA of the CDR3 is TGTGCCAGCTACGGGGGGCTTAACACCGGGGAGCTGTTTTTT. Encoded protein: CASYGGLNTGELFF.

The J gene is TRBJ1-2, the V gene TRBV7-3, with TRBD1 matching 7 bases. After removal of 5 bases from V and 1 base from J, the junction contained 7 bases not matched to a gene. In germline, CDR1 is SGHTA, CDR2 FQGTGA. This CDR3 has 15 residues. The CDR3 DNA is TGTGCCAGCAGCCCCGGGACAGAGGTTAACTATGGCTACACCTTC. Amino acid sequence: CASSPGTEVNYGYTF.

The V gene is TRBV2, the J gene TRBJ1-3, with D uncertain. The CDR3 extends over 15 amino acids. Germline values: CDR1 SNHLY, CDR2 FYNNEI. V gave up 2 bases and J gave up 0 bases, with 8 bases separating them. The CDR3 reads CASSEWRDSGNTIYF. CDR3 nucleotide sequence: TGTGCCAGCAGTGAATGGCGGGACTCTGGAAACACCATATATTTT.